The sequence of this TCR beta chain was determined in a study of blood T cell repertoires in COVID-19. Measured with immunoSEQ multiplex PCR; TCRdb has only the in-frame clones, and not every one. The data show under 250,000 clones, approximately 87% seen once. In its sample, this clone was seen a few times. This CDR3 spans 13 amino acids. The germline V and J ends were trimmed by 3 bases and 5 bases, with 11 bases remaining between them. Germline CDR1 reads SGHVS; CDR2 reads FQNEAQ. V usage is TRBV7-8 and J usage is TRBJ2-7, with D tentatively TRBD1 (6 bases). Sequencing was done on a sample of peripheral blood. The sequence came from a man aged 60-69 years with acute or convalescent COVID-19. The CDR3 region has the DNA TGTGCCAGCAGCTTTAAGGGGGTCCACGAGCAGTACTTC. Translated: CASSFKGVHEQYF. Looking up the rest from reference TRBV7-8 and TRBJ2-7 gives the full variable domain: GAGVSQSPRYKVAKRGQDVALRCDPISGHVSLFWYQQALGQGPEFLTYFQNEAQLDKSGLPSDRFFAERPEGSVSTLKIQRTQQEDSAVYLCASSFKGVHEQYFGPGTRLTVT.